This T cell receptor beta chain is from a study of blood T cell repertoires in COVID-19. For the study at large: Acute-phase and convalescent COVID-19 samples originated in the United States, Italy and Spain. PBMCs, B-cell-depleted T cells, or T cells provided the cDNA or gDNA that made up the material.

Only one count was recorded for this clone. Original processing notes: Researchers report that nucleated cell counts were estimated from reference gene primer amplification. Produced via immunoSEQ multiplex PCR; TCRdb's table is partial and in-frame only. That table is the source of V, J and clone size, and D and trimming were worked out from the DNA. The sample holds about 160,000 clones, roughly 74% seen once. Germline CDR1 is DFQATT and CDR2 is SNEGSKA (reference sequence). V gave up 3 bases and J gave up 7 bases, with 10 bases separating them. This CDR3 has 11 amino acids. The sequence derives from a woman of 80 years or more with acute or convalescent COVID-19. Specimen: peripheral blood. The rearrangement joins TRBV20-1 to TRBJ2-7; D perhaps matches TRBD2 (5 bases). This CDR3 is CSASLDWEQYF. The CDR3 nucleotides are TGCAGTGCTAGCCTGGACTGGGAGCAGTACTTC.